The entry that follows covers one TCR beta chain sequence. The data were obtained in a study of blood T cell repertoires in COVID-19. Study-level information: COVID-19 samples, acute and convalescent, were from the United States, Italy and Spain. In each case, the material was cDNA or gDNA derived from T cells, B-cell-depleted T cells, or PBMCs.

In the authors' workflow: Amplification from reference gene primers served as the basis for estimated nucleated cell counts. Assay used: immunoSEQ multiplex PCR; TCRdb lists only in-frame clones, some missing. V and J calls and clone size follow that table, whereas D and trimming were derived from the DNA. Here the sample spans approximately 110,000 clones, around 80% being singletons. CDR1 and CDR2 from the germline V gene are MNHEY and SMNVEV (reference sequence). Trimming cost V 6 bases and J 6 bases; bases outside gene matches: 6. The CDR3 contains 14 residues. The source material was peripheral blood. The genes are TRBV27 and TRBJ1-4, with TRBD1 matching over 8 bases. The sequence came from a man aged 65 to 85 with active or convalescent COVID-19. The CDR3 nucleotides read TGTGCCAGCAGACCCCAGGGGGCTGATGAAAAACTGTTTTTT. Residues: CASRPQGADEKLFF.